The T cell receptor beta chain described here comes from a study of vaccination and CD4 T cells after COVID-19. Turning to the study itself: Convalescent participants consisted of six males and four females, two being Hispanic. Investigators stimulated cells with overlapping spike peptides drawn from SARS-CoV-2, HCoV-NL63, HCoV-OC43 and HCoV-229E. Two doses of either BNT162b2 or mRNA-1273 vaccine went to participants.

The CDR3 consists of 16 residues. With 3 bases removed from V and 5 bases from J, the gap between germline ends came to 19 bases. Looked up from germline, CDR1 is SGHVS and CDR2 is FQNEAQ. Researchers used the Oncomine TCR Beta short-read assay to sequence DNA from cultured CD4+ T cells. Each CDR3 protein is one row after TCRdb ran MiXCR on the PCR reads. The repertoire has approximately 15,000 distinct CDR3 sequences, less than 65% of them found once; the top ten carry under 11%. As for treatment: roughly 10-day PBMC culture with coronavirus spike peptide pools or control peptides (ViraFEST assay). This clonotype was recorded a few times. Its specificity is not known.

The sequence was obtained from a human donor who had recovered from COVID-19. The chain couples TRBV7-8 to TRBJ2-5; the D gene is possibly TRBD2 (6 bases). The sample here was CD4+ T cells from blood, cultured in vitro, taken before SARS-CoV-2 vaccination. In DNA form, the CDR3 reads TGTGCCAGCAGCTTCGCCTTCCGTCGGGCGGGGGAGACCCAGTACTTC. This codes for CASSFAFRRAGETQYF.